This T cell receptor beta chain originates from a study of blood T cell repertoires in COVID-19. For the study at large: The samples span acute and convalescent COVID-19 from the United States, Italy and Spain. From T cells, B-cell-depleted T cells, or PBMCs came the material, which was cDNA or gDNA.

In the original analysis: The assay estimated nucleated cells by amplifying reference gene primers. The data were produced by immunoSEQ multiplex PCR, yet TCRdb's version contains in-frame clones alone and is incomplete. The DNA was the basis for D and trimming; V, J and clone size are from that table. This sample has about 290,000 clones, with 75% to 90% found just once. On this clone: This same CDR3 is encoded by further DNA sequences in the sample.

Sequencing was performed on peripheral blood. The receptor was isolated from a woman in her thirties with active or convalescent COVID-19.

The CDR3 reads CASSLGARETQYF. Here the CDR3 DNA reads TGTGCCAGCAGTTTGGGGGCACGAGAGACCCAGTACTTC. V usage is TRBV27 and J usage is TRBJ2-5, with D possibly TRBD1 on 6 matching bases. The germline CDR1 and CDR2 sequences are MNHEY and SMNVEV (reference sequence). Trimming took off 3 bases at V and 4 bases at J, with 9 bases between the two ends. The CDR3 has 13 amino acids.